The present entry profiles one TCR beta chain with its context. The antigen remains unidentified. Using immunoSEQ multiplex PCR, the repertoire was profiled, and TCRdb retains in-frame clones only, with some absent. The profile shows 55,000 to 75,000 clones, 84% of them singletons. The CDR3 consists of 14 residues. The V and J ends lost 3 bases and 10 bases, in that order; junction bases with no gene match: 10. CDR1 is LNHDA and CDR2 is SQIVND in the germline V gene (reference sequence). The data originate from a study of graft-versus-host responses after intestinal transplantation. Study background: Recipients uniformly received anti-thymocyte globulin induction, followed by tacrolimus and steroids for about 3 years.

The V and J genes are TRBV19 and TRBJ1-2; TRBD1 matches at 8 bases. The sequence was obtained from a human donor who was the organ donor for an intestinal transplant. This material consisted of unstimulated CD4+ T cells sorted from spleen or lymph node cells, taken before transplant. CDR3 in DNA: TGTGCCAGTAGTATCCCCGGGACAGGCTCTTACTACACCTTC. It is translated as CASSIPGTGSYYTF.